This T cell receptor beta chain was sequenced during a study of cytomegalovirus exposure and HLA in healthy donors. General study points: In a later analysis, at a false discovery rate of 0.05, 16,951 TCR beta sequences were associated with HLA alleles. Immune exposure data for these donors was limited to CMV serostatus.

This clone turned up a few times. The antigen is not known. The donors gave bone marrow, and they were healthy. This CDR3 is built from 14 residues. V lost 4 bases to trimming and J lost 3 bases; unmatched junction nucleotides: 6. Per the germline V gene, CDR1 is GTSNPN and CDR2 is SVGIG (reference sequence). The PCR contained 60 Vbeta and 13 Jbeta primers. Generated by immunoSEQ multiplex PCR, the TCRdb table keeps only in-frame clones and is missing some. The sample yields over 150,000 clones, about 80% seen once. The sample was PBMCs. The genes are TRBV30 and TRBJ1-1; 9 bases fit TRBD1. This TCR derives from a young man in good health and CMV-seronegative. The CDR3 sequence: CAWITRTGDTEAFF. CDR3 bases: TGTGCCTGGATTACACGGACAGGGGACACTGAAGCTTTCTTT. Combining the CDR3 with reference TRBV30 and TRBJ1-1 gives the whole variable domain SQTIHQWPATLVQPVGSPLSLECTVEGTSNPNLYWYRQAAGRGLQLLFYSVGIGQISSEVPQNLSASRPQDRQFILSSKKLLLSDSGFYLCAWITRTGDTEAFFGQGTRLTVV.